The source of this TCR beta chain is a study of OX40 agonist ivuxolimab in advanced cancers. Looking at the study overall: Patients were 82.7% male with ages about 20 to 79, mean 60. Study-level findings and limits: In a subset of nonresponders, normalized T-cell clonal expansion was also low. Expanded peripheral T cells had an undetermined antigen specificity.

In the case of this clone: Its antigen is undetermined.

Produced via immunoSEQ multiplex PCR; TCRdb's table is partial and in-frame only. The table records 35,000 to 45,000 clones, approximately 83% of them present only once. CDR3 length equals 13 residues. The ends lost 5 bases at V and 3 bases at J; junction bases unmatched: 3. Germline V CDR1 and CDR2: MNHEY, SVGAGI. This TCR derives from an adult with an advanced solid tumor such as melanoma, head and neck, liver or kidney cancer. The sequences come from CD4+ or CD8+ T cells sorted from blood, collected in a trial of the OX40 agonist ivuxolimab. The chain recombines TRBV6-5 with TRBJ1-1; 7 nucleotides line up with TRBD1. CDR3 region: CASSKTGDTEAFF. The CDR3, as DNA: TGTGCCAGCAGTAAAACAGGGGACACTGAAGCTTTCTTT.